These 14 T cell receptor beta chains originate from one sample sequenced in a study of PD-L1 blockade in urothelial cancer. Time point meaning: peripheral blood 6 weeks after treatment start. The assay was immunoSEQ multiplex PCR, and TCRdb's table has in-frame clones only and misses some. The sample lists 48,000 or so clones; 70% to 90% were seen once. This sample comprised PBMCs, obtained around atezolizumab (anti-PD-L1) treatment. The receptors were sampled from a man between 60 and 75 years old with urothelial cancer.

This clone was seen a single time. This chain links TRBV5-1 with TRBJ2-7; D perhaps matches TRBD2 (6 bases). Deletions cut 2 bases from V and 1 base from J, with 13 bases between. Germline V gene sequence: CDR1 SGHRS, CDR2 YFSETQ. CDR3 length equals 15 residues. The CDR3 nucleotides are TGCGCCAGCAGCTTTGGGGCGGGGCCGTCCTACGAGCAGTACTTC. Its protein product is CASSFGAGPSYEQYF.

The V gene is TRBV14, the J gene TRBJ1-1; D is perhaps TRBD1 (5 bases). The CDR3 has 14 residues. The V end lost 0 bases, the J end lost 9 bases, and 14 bases lay between the germline ends. CDR1 is SGHDN and CDR2 is FVKESK in the germline V gene. The CDR3 DNA sequence: TGTGCCAGCAGCCAAGAACGGGGGTCCGGGAAAGCTTTCTTT. Protein product: CASSQERGSGKAFF.

This clone was seen more than once but under ten times. The chain combines TRBV6-1 with TRBJ1-1; D possibly corresponds to TRBD1 (5 bases). V lost 3 bases and J lost 4, with 9 bases in between. Germline V gene data show CDR1 as MNHNS and CDR2 as SASEGT. The CDR3 sequence is 13 residues long. CDR3 nucleotides: TGTGCCAGCAGTGATCAGGGTTTCACTGAAGCTTTCTTT. This encodes CASSDQGFTEAFF.

V and J are TRBV30 and TRBJ2-2, with 8 positions matching TRBD1. CDR3 length: 15 amino acids. CDR1 GTSNPN and CDR2 SVGIG come from the germline V gene (reference sequence). Trimming cost V 0 bases and J 6 bases; bases outside gene matches: 6. Written as DNA, the CDR3 is TGTGCCTGGAGTGTCATCAGGGGGCTCGCCGGGGAGCTGTTTTTT. This encodes CAWSVIRGLAGELFF.

J is TRBJ2-1 and V is TRBV30; 8 positions agree with TRBD2. Germline-derived CDR1 and CDR2 are GTSNPN and SVGIG (reference sequence). The CDR3 is made up of 15 amino acids. The V and J ends lost 2 bases and 9 bases, in that order; junction bases with no gene match: 12. CDR3 loop: CAWSLIVGGAGEQFF. The CDR3, as DNA: TGTGCCTGGAGTCTCATTGTCGGGGGGGCTGGTGAGCAGTTCTTC.

The chain combines TRBV7-3 with TRBJ2-1; no clear D. Trimming cost V 0 bases and J 3 bases, with 9 bases left between them. The CDR3 spans 15 residues. In germline, CDR1 is SGHTA, CDR2 FQGTGA. The CDR3 DNA is TGTGCCAGCAGCTTAACGCACAGCAACTACAATGAGCAGTTCTTC. It translates to CASSLTHSNYNEQFF.

V is TRBV18 and J is TRBJ1-6; 8 bases line up with TRBD1. The germline CDR1 and CDR2 sequences are KGHSH and LQKENI. The J segment lost 5 bases and the V segment lost 3 bases, leaving 3 bases of the junction unmatched. CDR3 size: 15 residues. The DNA for the CDR3 is TGTGCCAGCTCACCCTCGACAGGGGATAATTCACCCCTCCACTTT. Its protein is CASSPSTGDNSPLHF.

This rearrangement joins TRBV4-2 to TRBJ1-3; D is undetermined. CDR1 LGHNA and CDR2 YNFKEQ come from the germline V gene. Trimming pared 0 bases from V and 2 bases from J, leaving 8 bases between. The CDR3 sequence is 15 residues long. In DNA form, the CDR3 reads TGTGCCAGCAGCCAAGATCTTACAGCTGGAAACACCATATATTTT. It is translated as CASSQDLTAGNTIYF.

The count of this clone is one. The V and J genes are TRBV28 and TRBJ1-6, with 9 bases lining up with TRBD1. Germline loops: CDR1 MDHEN, CDR2 SYDVKM. After removal of 6 bases from V and 9 bases from J, the junction contained 6 bases not matched to a gene. The CDR3 sequence is 14 residues long. CDR3 loop: CASSANRGLSPLHF. Written as DNA, the CDR3 is TGTGCCAGCAGCGCAAACAGGGGGCTTTCACCCCTCCACTTT.

This clone is a singleton in its sample. The chain has TRBV7-2 and TRBJ2-7; the D gene is possibly TRBD2 (5 bases). CDR3 length: 15 residues. Deletions cut 1 base from V and 0 bases from J, with 10 bases between. Germline CDR1 and CDR2: SGHTA and FQGNSA. CDR3 coding DNA: TGTGCCAGCAGCTTAGGAGGGCGGTCCTCCTACGAGCAGTACTTC. Residues: CASSLGGRSSYEQYF.

This clone occurred a few times. The chain carries TRBV5-6 and TRBJ2-2; 9 bases are a match to TRBD2. The V segment lost 3 bases and the J segment 0 bases; nucleotides outside the gene matches: 3. In germline, CDR1 is SGHDT, CDR2 YYEEEE. The CDR3 runs 16 residues. The CDR3 reads CASSSIAGANTGELFF. The CDR3 coding sequence is TGTGCCAGCAGCTCAATAGCGGGGGCGAACACCGGGGAGCTGTTTTTT. The whole variable domain, remainder taken from reference TRBV5-6 and TRBJ2-2, is DAGVTQSPTHLIKTRGQQVTLRCSPKSGHDTVSWYQQALGQGPQFIFQYYEEEERQRGNFPDRFSGHQFPNYSSELNVNALLLGDSALYLCASSSIAGANTGELFFGEGSRLTVL.

The chain joins TRBV11-2 to TRBJ2-2; 13 bases agree with TRBD2. Germline lookup yields CDR1 SGHAT and CDR2 FQNNGV. The ends lost 5 bases at V and 8 bases at J; junction bases unmatched: 11. The CDR3 sequence is 17 residues long. The CDR3 here is CASSLRGTSGAQGELFF. CDR3 DNA: TGTGCCAGCAGCCTCCGGGGGACTAGCGGGGCTCAGGGGGAGCTGTTTTTT.

The gene calls are TRBV6-5 and TRBJ2-5; TRBD1 matches 8 bases. V was pared by 7 bases and J by 3 bases, with 4 bases of the junction left unmatched. Germline V gives CDR1 MNHEY, CDR2 SVGAGI. CDR3 size: 13 residues. CDR3 protein: CASIKTGEETQYF. The CDR3 DNA follows: TGTGCCAGCATTAAGACAGGGGAAGAGACCCAGTACTTC.

The CDR3 is CSVAGGQSRGQRNTEAFF. As DNA, the CDR3 is TGCAGCGTTGCAGGGGGGCAGTCGAGGGGGCAGCGGAACACTGAAGCTTTCTTT. The chain is built from TRBV29-1 and TRBJ1-1; 7 bases match TRBD1. The V gene's germline CDR1 is SQVTM and CDR2 ANQGSEA. The junction had 18 bases not matched to a gene; V was cut back by 4 bases and J by 1 base. The CDR3 has 18 residues.